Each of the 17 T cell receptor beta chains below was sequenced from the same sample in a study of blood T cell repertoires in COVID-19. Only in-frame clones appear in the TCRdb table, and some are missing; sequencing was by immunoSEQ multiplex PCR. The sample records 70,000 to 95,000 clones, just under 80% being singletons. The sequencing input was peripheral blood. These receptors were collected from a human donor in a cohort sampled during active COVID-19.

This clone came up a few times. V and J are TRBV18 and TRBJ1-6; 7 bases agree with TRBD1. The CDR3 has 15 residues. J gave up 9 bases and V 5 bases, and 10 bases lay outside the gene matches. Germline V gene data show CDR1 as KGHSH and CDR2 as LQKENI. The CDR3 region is CASSTGQVRSSPLHF. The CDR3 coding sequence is TGTGCCAGCTCAACTGGACAGGTCCGAAGTTCACCCCTCCACTTT.

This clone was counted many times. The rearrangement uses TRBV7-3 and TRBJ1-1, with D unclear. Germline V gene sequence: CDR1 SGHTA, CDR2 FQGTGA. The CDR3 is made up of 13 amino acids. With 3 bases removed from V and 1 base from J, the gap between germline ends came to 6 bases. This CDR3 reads CASSFGGNTEAFF. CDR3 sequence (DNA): TGTGCCAGCAGCTTCGGTGGGAACACTGAAGCTTTCTTT.

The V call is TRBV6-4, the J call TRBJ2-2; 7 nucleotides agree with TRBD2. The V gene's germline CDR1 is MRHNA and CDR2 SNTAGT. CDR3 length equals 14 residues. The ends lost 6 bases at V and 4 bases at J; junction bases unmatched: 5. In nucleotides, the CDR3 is TGTGCCAGCAGGAGGGAGGGCGGCACCGGGGAGCTGTTTTTT. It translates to CASRREGGTGELFF.

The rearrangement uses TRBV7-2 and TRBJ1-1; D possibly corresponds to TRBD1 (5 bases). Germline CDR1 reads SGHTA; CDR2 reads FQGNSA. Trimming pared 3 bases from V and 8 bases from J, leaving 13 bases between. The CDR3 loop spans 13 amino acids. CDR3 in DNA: TGTGCCAGCAGCTTCGGCAGGGAGGGCGAAGCTTTCTTT. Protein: CASSFGREGEAFF.

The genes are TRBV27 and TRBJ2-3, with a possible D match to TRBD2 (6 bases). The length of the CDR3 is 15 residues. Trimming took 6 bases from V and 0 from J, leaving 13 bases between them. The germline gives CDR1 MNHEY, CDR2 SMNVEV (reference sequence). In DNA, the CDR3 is TGTGCCAGCAGCTCCTTAGCGGCTAGCACAGATACGCAGTATTTT. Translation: CASSSLAASTDTQYF.

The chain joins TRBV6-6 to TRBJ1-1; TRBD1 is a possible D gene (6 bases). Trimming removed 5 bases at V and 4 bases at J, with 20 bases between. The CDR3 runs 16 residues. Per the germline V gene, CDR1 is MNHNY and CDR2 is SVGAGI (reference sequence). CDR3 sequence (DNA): TGTGCCAGCAGTAAAGACTTAACAGGGCAAGGCACTGAAGCTTTCTTT. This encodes CASSKDLTGQGTEAFF.

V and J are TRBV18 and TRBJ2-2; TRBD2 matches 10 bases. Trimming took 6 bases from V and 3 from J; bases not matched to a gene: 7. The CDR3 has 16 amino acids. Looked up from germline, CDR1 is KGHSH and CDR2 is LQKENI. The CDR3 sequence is CASSQIAGGDTGELFF. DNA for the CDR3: TGTGCCAGCTCTCAAATAGCGGGAGGAGACACCGGGGAGCTGTTTTTT.

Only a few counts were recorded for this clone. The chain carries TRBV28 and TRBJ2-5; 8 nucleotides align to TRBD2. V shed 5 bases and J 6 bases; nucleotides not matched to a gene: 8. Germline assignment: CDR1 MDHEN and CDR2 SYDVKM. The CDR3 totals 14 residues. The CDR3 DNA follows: TGTGCCAGCAGTCCACTCAGCGGGAGCAAGACCCAGTACTTC. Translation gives CASSPLSGSKTQYF.

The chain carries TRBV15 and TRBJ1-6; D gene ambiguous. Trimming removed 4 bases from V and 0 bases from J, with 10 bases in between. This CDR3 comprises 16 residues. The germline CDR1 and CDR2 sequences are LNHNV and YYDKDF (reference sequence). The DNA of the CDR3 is TGTGCCACCAGCATAGAAAATAGCTCCTATAATTCACCCCTCCACTTT. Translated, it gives CATSIENSSYNSPLHF.

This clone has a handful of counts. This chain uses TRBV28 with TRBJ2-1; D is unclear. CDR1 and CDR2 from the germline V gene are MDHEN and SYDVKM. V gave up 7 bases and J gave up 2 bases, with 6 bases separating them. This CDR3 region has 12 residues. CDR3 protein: CASIGTYNEQFF. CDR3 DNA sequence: TGTGCCAGCATCGGTACCTACAATGAGCAGTTCTTC.

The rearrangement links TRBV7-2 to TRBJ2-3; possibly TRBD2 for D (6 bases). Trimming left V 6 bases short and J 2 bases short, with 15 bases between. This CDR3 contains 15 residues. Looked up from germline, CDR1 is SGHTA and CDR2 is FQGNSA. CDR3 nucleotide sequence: TGTGCCAGCAGTCGGGACTTCTTGTCCACAGATACGCAGTATTTT. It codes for CASSRDFLSTDTQYF.

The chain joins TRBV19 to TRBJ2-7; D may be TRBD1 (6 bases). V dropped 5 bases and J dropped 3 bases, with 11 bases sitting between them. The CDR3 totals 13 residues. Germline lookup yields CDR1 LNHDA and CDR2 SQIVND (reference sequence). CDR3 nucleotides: TGTGCCAGTAGTTTACAGGGAGACTACGAGCAGTACTTC. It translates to CASSLQGDYEQYF.

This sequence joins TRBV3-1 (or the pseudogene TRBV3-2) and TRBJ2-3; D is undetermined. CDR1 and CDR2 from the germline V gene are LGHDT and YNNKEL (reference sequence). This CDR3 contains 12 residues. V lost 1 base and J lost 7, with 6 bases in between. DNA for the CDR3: TGTGCCAGCAGCCAAGGTGTAAATACGCAGTATTTT. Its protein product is CASSQGVNTQYF.

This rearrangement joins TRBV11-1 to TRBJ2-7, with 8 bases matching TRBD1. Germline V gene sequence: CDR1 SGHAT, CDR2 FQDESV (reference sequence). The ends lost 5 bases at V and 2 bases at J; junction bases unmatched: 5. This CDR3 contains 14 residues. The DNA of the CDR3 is TGTGCCAGCAGCGCAAACAGGGGGGCCTACGAGCAGTACTTC. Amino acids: CASSANRGAYEQYF.

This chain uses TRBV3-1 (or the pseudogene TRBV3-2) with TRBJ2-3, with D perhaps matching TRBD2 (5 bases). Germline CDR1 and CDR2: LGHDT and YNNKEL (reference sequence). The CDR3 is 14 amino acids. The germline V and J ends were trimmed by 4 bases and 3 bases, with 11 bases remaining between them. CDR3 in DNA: TGTGCCAGCAGCCTTAGAGGGATTACAGATACGCAGTATTTT. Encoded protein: CASSLRGITDTQYF.

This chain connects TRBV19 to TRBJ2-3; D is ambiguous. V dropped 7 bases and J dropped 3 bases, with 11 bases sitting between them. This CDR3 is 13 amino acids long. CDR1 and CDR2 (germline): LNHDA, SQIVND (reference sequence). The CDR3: CASTSQKTDTQYF. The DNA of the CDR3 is TGTGCCAGTACGTCTCAGAAAACAGATACGCAGTATTTT.

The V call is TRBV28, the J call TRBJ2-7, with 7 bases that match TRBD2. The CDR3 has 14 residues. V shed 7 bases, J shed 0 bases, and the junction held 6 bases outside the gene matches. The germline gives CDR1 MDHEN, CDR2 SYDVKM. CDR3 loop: CASTASGRSYEQYF. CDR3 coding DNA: TGTGCCAGCACCGCTAGCGGACGCTCCTACGAGCAGTACTTC.